The sequence of this T cell receptor beta chain was determined in a study of T cell responses to AZD1222 COVID-19 vaccine. As for the study in general: Second doses were pooled across both intervals (about 4 or about 12 weeks).

Repertoires were generated with immunoSEQ multiplex PCR, while TCRdb's copy carries only in-frame clones and drops some. Among around 170,000 clones, 75% to 95% were seen once, and the ten largest hold around 4.4%. Study findings and constraints: Vaccine-related CD4 TCRs covered spike, predominating at 160-218 and 743-854. The breadth and depth of Spike-specific TCRs increased once two AZD1222 doses had been given. The peak T cell response came first, and repertoires were sampled only after it.

The CDR3 runs 15 residues. The V and J ends lost 6 bases and 4 bases, in that order; junction bases with no gene match: 10. The germline V gene encodes CDR1 LNHDA and CDR2 SQIVND (reference sequence). Remarks on this clone: Its antigen remains unknown.

The rearrangement joins TRBV19 to TRBJ2-7, with 9 positions matching TRBD2. This clonotype was sampled from an adult in good health. The specimen comprised peripheral blood, sampled on day 0 of AZD1222 vaccination. CDR3 nucleotide sequence: TGTGCCAGTAGCAATAGCGGGAGCCGATCATACGAGCAGTACTTC. Translation gives CASSNSGSRSYEQYF.